The 21 T cell receptor beta chains listed next were all sequenced from one sample in a study of blood T cell repertoires in COVID-19. The method was immunoSEQ multiplex PCR; TCRdb's version includes in-frame clones alone and lacks a portion of them. The table lists hundreds of thousands of clones, approximately 86% of them singletons, with about 12% in the top ten. Sample: peripheral blood. The receptors here all came from a woman in her 70s with COVID-19, enrolled during active disease.

This chain links TRBV30 with TRBJ1-1, with 7 bases lining up with TRBD1. Germline CDR1 reads GTSNPN; CDR2 reads SVGIG (reference sequence). J lost 7 bases, V lost 0 bases, and 11 bases had no gene match. The CDR3 consists of 15 residues. The CDR3 sequence is CAWSVGYGTEGEAFF. For the CDR3, the DNA is TGTGCCTGGAGTGTAGGGTACGGGACAGAGGGTGAAGCTTTCTTT.

This chain joins TRBV27 and TRBJ2-1; D is perhaps TRBD2 (7 bases). V was cut by 10 bases and J by 5 bases, with 15 bases left in between. The V gene's germline CDR1 is MNHEY and CDR2 SMNVEV (reference sequence). The CDR3 runs to 13 residues. CDR3 sequence reads: CATNRGGHNEQFF. CDR3 nucleotides: TGTGCCACCAATAGGGGGGGCCACAATGAGCAGTTCTTC.

The rearrangement joins TRBV29-1 to TRBJ1-1; no clear D. The CDR3 length is 13 residues. Trimming removed 4 bases at V and 1 base at J, with 10 bases between. The germline gives CDR1 SQVTM, CDR2 ANQGSEA. CDR3 sequence: CSVGQQSNTEAFF. The CDR3 coding sequence is TGCAGCGTTGGGCAACAGTCGAACACTGAAGCTTTCTTT. Supplemented by reference TRBV29-1 and TRBJ1-1, the full variable domain reads SAVISQKPSRDICQRGTSLTIQCQVDSQVTMMFWYRQQPGQSLTLIATANQGSEATYESGFVIDKFPISRPNLTFSTLTVSNMSPEDSSIYLCSVGQQSNTEAFFGQGTRLTVV.

The CDR3 protein is CASAYWGSETQYF. CDR3 DNA: TGCGCCAGCGCTTATTGGGGCAGCGAGACCCAGTACTTC. The chain links TRBV5-1 to TRBJ2-5, with D possibly matching TRBD1 (5 bases). Trimming cost V 7 bases and J 5 bases, with 15 bases left between them. The CDR3 is 13 residues long. Germline V gene data show CDR1 as SGHRS and CDR2 as YFSETQ.

The chain is built from TRBV2 and TRBJ1-3, with D uncertain. The ends were cut back, 7 bases at V and 4 bases at J, with 5 bases in the middle. The CDR3 is 11 amino acids. From germline, CDR1 is SNHLY and CDR2 FYNNEI. Here the CDR3 DNA reads TGTGCCAGCACCAGGGGAAACACCATATATTTT. Its translation: CASTRGNTIYF.

The rearrangement links TRBV7-7 to TRBJ2-7; 7 bases match TRBD2. CDR1 and CDR2 from the germline V gene are SSHAT and FNYEAQ (reference sequence). The CDR3 sequence is 15 residues long. Trimming cost V 1 base and J 2 bases; bases outside gene matches: 5. CDR3 in DNA: TGTGCCAGCAGCTTAGGTGGGAGCGGGGCCTACGAGCAGTACTTC. Residues: CASSLGGSGAYEQYF.

The count of this clone is one. J is TRBJ2-2 and V is TRBV9, with D possibly matching TRBD1 (6 bases). Germline CDR1 SGDLS, CDR2 YYNGEE. CDR3 size: 15 residues. Trimming took off 0 bases at V and 7 bases at J, with 13 bases between the two ends. The CDR3 spells CASSVGQGYIGELFF. CDR3 DNA sequence: TGTGCCAGCAGCGTAGGGCAGGGGTATATCGGGGAGCTGTTTTTT.

This chain uses TRBV24-1 with TRBJ2-2, with D possibly TRBD1 on 6 matching bases. Trimming removed 3 bases at V and 5 bases at J, with 15 bases between. Looked up from germline, CDR1 is KGHDR and CDR2 is SFDVKD. CDR3 length: 16 amino acids. The CDR3 bases are TGTGCCACCAGTGATACCGGGACATCGAGGACCGGGGAGCTGTTTTTT. The encoded protein is CATSDTGTSRTGELFF.

CDR3 DNA: TGTGCCTGGAGTAGTGTCTCAAGGGGTTCACCCCTCCACTTT. Protein product: CAWSSVSRGSPLHF. J is TRBJ1-6 and V is TRBV30; D might be TRBD1 (5 bases). This CDR3 has 14 residues. The V and J ends lost 2 bases and 9 bases respectively, with 14 bases between them. Germline V gives CDR1 GTSNPN, CDR2 SVGIG (reference sequence).

The genes are TRBV5-4 and TRBJ2-7, with D perhaps TRBD1 (5 bases). The CDR3 is 15 amino acids. V lost 0 bases and J lost 5, with 15 bases in between. Germline V gene data show CDR1 as SGHNT and CDR2 as YYREEE (reference sequence). This CDR3 reads CASSLDLQGPDEQYF. The CDR3 DNA sequence: TGTGCCAGCAGCTTGGACCTCCAGGGCCCTGACGAGCAGTACTTC.

The count of this clone is one. The rearrangement links TRBV5-6 to TRBJ2-7, with TRBD1 identical over 8 bases. This CDR3 comprises 15 residues. The germline V gene encodes CDR1 SGHDT and CDR2 YYEEEE. The junction had 11 bases not matched to a gene; V was cut back by 5 bases and J by 4 bases. The CDR3, as DNA: TGTGCCAGCAGATCGGACAGGGCTAGTGTATACGAGCAGTACTTC. Amino acids: CASRSDRASVYEQYF.

V usage is TRBV9 and J usage is TRBJ1-2, with 10 bases that match TRBD1. There are 18 residues in the CDR3. Germline assignment: CDR1 SGDLS and CDR2 YYNGEE. V shed 0 bases and J 4 bases; nucleotides not matched to a gene: 12. The CDR3 DNA reads as TGTGCCAGCAGCGTAGACATTACCGGGACAGGGGTTAGCTATGGCTACACCTTC. It is translated as CASSVDITGTGVSYGYTF.

This clone was found once. This sequence joins TRBV28 and TRBJ1-2; 7 bases are shared with TRBD1. V lost 5 bases and J lost 3; bases outside the gene matches: 9. The CDR3 totals 15 residues. CDR1 and CDR2 (germline): MDHEN, SYDVKM. The CDR3 region has the DNA TGTGCCAGCAGTCCCCCTGGGACAGTCTACTATGGCTACACCTTC. Translated, it gives CASSPPGTVYYGYTF.

The rearrangement joins TRBV12-3 or TRBV12-4 to TRBJ2-3; tentative D call: TRBD2 (5 bases). The CDR3 is made up of 11 amino acids. V lost 11 bases and J 8 bases, leaving 14 bases between the germline ends. CDR3 residues: CAASTRGTQYF. The CDR3 DNA is TGTGCCGCGTCAACTCGGGGTACGCAGTATTTT.

V gene TRBV7-2 combines with J gene TRBJ2-3, with 8 bases aligning to TRBD2. This CDR3 region has 15 residues. The ends lost 5 bases at V and 2 bases at J; junction bases unmatched: 6. Per germline, CDR1 SGHTA and CDR2 FQGNSA. The CDR3 DNA reads TGTGCCAGCAGCCTCGTTAGCGGGGTCACAGATACGCAGTATTTT. It encodes CASSLVSGVTDTQYF.

This chain links TRBV4-2 with TRBJ1-1; D not resolved. Trimming took off 4 bases at V and 0 bases at J, with 12 bases between the two ends. CDR3 length equals 15 residues. From germline, CDR1 is LGHNA and CDR2 YNFKEQ. CDR3 in amino acids: CASSPTPGVNTEAFF. CDR3 nucleotide sequence: TGTGCCAGCAGCCCAACTCCCGGAGTGAACACTGAAGCTTTCTTT.

With respect to this clone: Other DNA sequences in this specimen translate into the identical CDR3. The rearrangement links TRBV12-5 to TRBJ2-7; weak D call: TRBD1 (5 bases). Germline V gives CDR1 LGHNT, CDR2 FRNRAP. This CDR3 contains 13 residues. Trimming stripped 0 bases from V and 6 bases from J, with 9 bases between. The CDR3 nucleotides read TGTGCTAGTGGTTTGGTGGGTAGGGGCGAGCAGTACTTC. Translating it yields CASGLVGRGEQYF.

The chain links TRBV3-1 (or the pseudogene TRBV3-2) to TRBJ2-2; 8 positions match TRBD2. The CDR3 consists of 14 residues. The trim removed 4 bases at V and 9 bases at J, leaving 7 bases unmatched. Germline values: CDR1 LGHDT, CDR2 YNNKEL (reference sequence). CDR3 DNA sequence: TGTGCCAGCAGCCCCGGGGGGGCCCGCAGGGAGCTGTTTTTT. Amino acids: CASSPGGARRELFF.

This chain uses TRBV12-5 with TRBJ2-7; D perhaps matches TRBD1 (6 bases). Trimming left V 0 bases short and J 7 bases short, with 28 bases between. Per germline, CDR1 LGHNT and CDR2 FRNRAP. The CDR3 is 19 amino acids. The CDR3 coding sequence is TGTGCTAGTGGTTTGGTAAATCTTTGGGCAGGGGATCTTCCTAGTGAGCAGTACTTC. Its translation: CASGLVNLWAGDLPSEQYF.

V is TRBV5-4 and J is TRBJ2-2; 8 nucleotides match TRBD1. CDR1 is SGHNT and CDR2 is YYREEE in the germline V gene (reference sequence). The CDR3 is made up of 14 amino acids. Trimming removed 2 bases from V and 4 bases from J; junction bases left unmatched: 1. This CDR3 is CASSFGQGTGELFF. The CDR3 bases are TGTGCCAGCAGCTTCGGACAGGGCACCGGGGAGCTGTTTTTT.

CDR3 residues: CASTTTGGGELFF. CDR3 DNA: TGTGCCAGTACTACAACAGGGGGCGGGGAGCTGTTTTTT. The rearrangement uses TRBV19 and TRBJ2-2; 8 bases fit TRBD1. Germline V gives CDR1 LNHDA, CDR2 SQIVND (reference sequence). The length of the CDR3 is 13 residues. Trimming removed 7 bases from V and 7 bases from J; junction bases left unmatched: 5.